Each of the 10 T cell receptor beta chains below was sequenced from the same sample in a study of blood T cell repertoires in COVID-19. Method: immunoSEQ multiplex PCR; TCRdb's copy keeps in-frame clones and lacks some. The sample includes some 95,000 clones, nearly 90% of them seen just once. The sample consisted of peripheral blood. Source of these receptors: a man aged 65 to 79 with acute or convalescent COVID-19.

In this sample, this clone turned up once. The chain links TRBV9 to TRBJ2-5; D uncertain. Trimming left V 0 bases short and J 0 bases short, with 9 bases between. Germline CDR1 is SGDLS and CDR2 is YYNGEE. The CDR3 totals 15 residues. In nucleotides, the CDR3 is TGTGCCAGCAGCGTAGGCCCCATAGACCAAGAGACCCAGTACTTC. As protein: CASSVGPIDQETQYF.

V usage is TRBV11-3 and J usage is TRBJ2-3; 10 bases agree with TRBD1. V lost 5 bases, J lost 4 bases, and 3 bases stayed unmatched. This CDR3 has 14 amino acids. Looked up from germline, CDR1 is SGHNT and CDR2 is YENEEA. CDR3 protein: CASSRGTGADTQYF. For the CDR3, the DNA is TGTGCCAGCAGCCGCGGGACAGGGGCAGATACGCAGTATTTT.

The CDR3 region has the DNA TGTGCCAGCAGTCCGGGACTCGAGCTCTATGGCTACACCTTC. It is translated as CASSPGLELYGYTF. The V and J genes are TRBV2 and TRBJ1-2; perhaps TRBD1 as D (5 bases). V dropped 5 bases and J dropped 4 bases, with 14 bases sitting between them. The CDR3 is 14 amino acids. Germline CDR1 SNHLY, CDR2 FYNNEI.

This clone showed up just a few times. This rearrangement joins TRBV5-1 to TRBJ1-1; D perhaps matches TRBD1 (6 bases). V lost 2 bases, J lost 8 bases, and 16 bases lay in between. CDR1 is SGHRS, CDR2 YFSETQ, per germline. This CDR3 has 14 amino acids. CDR3 coding DNA: TGCGCCAGCAGCTTCGTCACAGGGCCCCAGGAAGCTTTCTTT. This translates into CASSFVTGPQEAFF.

In this sample, this clone turned up once. This CDR3 reads CASSYPEDYSNQPQHF. CDR3 nucleotides: TGTGCCAGCAGCTACCCAGAGGATTATAGCAATCAGCCCCAGCATTTT. The chain employs TRBV6-5 and TRBJ1-5; D not resolved. Trimming removed 6 bases from V and 0 bases from J, with 15 bases in between. Germline V gene sequence: CDR1 MNHEY, CDR2 SVGAGI. This CDR3 has 16 residues.

This CDR3 reads CASSQEAAGQTIMLPQHF. CDR3 sequence (DNA): TGTGCCAGCAGCCAAGAAGCGGCAGGACAGACCATAATGCTGCCCCAGCATTTT. The chain employs TRBV4-2 and TRBJ1-5, with a weak D call TRBD1 (6 bases). CDR1 LGHNA and CDR2 YNFKEQ come from the germline V gene. Trimming left V 0 bases short and J 9 bases short, with 24 bases between. The CDR3 is 18 amino acids.

The chain has TRBV7-5 and TRBJ1-5. TRBV7-5 is flagged as a pseudogene. The CDR3 is 20 residues long. The CDR3 region is CVRSLVGGIPPNFSNQPQHF. CDR3 DNA: TGTGTCAGAAGCTTAGTCGGCGGAATTCCTCCTAACTTTAGCAATCAGCCCCAGCATTTT.

Concerning this clone itself: One junction end disagrees with the germline gene, perhaps due to a read error. The chain couples TRBV2 to TRBJ2-6; a weak D match, TRBD1 (6 bases). The CDR3 has 17 amino acids. The V gene's germline CDR1 is SNHLY and CDR2 FYNNEI. CDR3 sequence reads: CASSGGPPGSGANVPTF. The CDR3 DNA is TGTGCCAGCAGTGGGGGGCCGCCGGGCTCTGGGGCCAACGTCCCGACTTTC.

The CDR3 here is CASSTPDRYEQYF. For the CDR3, the DNA is TGTGCCAGCAGTACCCCCGACAGGTACGAGCAGTACTTC. The rearrangement joins TRBV27 to TRBJ2-7; TRBD1 is a possible D gene (6 bases). V was trimmed by 5 bases and J by 4 bases, leaving 12 bases between them. The germline V gene encodes CDR1 MNHEY and CDR2 SMNVEV (reference sequence). The CDR3 sequence is 13 residues long.

The chain uses TRBV27 and TRBJ2-7, with TRBD1 matching over 9 bases. The CDR3 totals 16 residues. J lost 4 bases, V lost 3 bases, and 10 bases had no gene match. The germline V gene has CDR1 MNHEY and CDR2 SMNVEV (reference sequence). The CDR3, as DNA: TGTGCCAGCAGTTTCCGGACAGGGGTAGACTTTTACGAGCAGTACTTC. Translated: CASSFRTGVDFYEQYF.